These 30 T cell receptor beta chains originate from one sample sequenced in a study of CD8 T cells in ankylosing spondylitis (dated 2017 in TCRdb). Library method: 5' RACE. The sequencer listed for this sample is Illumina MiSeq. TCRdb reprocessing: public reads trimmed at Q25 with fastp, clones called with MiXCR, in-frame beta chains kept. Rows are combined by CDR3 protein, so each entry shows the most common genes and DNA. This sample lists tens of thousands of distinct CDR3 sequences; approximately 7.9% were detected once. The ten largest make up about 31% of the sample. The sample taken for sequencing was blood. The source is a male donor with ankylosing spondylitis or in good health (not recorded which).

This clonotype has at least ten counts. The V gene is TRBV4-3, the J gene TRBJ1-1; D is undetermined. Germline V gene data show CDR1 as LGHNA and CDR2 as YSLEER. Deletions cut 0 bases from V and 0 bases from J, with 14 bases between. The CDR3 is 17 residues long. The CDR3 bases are TGCGCCAGCAGCCAAGATTGGGAGGATCTCATGAACACTGAAGCTTTCTTT. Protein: CASSQDWEDLMNTEAFF.

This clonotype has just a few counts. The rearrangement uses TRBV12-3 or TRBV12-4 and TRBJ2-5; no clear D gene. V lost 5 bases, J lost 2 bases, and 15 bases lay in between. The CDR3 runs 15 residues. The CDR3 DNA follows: TGTGCCAGCAGTGGCGGTTATATAAGACAAGAGACCCAGTACTTC. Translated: CASSGGYIRQETQYF.

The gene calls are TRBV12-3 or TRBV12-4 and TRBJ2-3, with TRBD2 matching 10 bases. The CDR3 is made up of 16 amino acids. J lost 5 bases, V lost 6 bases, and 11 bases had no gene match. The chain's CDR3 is CASSLPSGRGGDTQYF. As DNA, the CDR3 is TGTGCCAGCAGCCTTCCTAGCGGGAGAGGTGGAGATACGCAGTATTTT.

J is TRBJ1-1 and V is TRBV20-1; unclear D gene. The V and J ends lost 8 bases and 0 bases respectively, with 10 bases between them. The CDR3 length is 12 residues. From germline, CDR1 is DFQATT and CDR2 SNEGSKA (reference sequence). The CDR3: CSRERVNTEAFF. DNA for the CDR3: TGCAGTCGGGAACGGGTGAACACTGAAGCTTTCTTT.

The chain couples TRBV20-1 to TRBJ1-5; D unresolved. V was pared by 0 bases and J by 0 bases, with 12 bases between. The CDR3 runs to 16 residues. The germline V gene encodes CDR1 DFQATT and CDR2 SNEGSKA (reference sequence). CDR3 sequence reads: CSARDPLRDSNQPQHF. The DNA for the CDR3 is TGCAGTGCTAGAGATCCTCTTAGAGATAGCAATCAGCCCCAGCATTTT.

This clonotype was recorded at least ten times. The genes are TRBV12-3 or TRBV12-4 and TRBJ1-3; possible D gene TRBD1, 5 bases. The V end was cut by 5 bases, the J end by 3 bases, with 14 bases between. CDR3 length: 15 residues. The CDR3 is CASSKPGLLGNTIYF. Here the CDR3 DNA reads TGTGCCAGCAGTAAGCCGGGACTTCTTGGAAACACCATATATTTT.

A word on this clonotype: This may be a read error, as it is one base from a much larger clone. In nucleotides, the CDR3 is TGTACCAGCAGCCAAGAAGGGCTTGCTACCGGGGAGCTGTTTTTT. Its translation: CTSSQEGLATGELFF. J is TRBJ2-2 and V is TRBV4-2; unclear D gene. The germline V gene encodes CDR1 LGHNA and CDR2 YNFKEQ. CDR3 length equals 15 residues.

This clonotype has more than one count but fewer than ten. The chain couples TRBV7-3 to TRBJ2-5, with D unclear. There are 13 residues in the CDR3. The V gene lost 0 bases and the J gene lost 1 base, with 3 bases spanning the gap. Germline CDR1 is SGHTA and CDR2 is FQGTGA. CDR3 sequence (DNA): TGTGCCAGCAGCTTAACGCGCCAAGAGACCCAGTACTTC. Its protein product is CASSLTRQETQYF.

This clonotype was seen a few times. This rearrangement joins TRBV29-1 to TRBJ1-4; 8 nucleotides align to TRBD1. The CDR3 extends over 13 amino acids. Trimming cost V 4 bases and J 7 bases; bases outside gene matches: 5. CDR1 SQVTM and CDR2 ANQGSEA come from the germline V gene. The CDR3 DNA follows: TGCAGCGTTGGACAGGGGACGGGTGAAAAACTGTTTTTT. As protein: CSVGQGTGEKLFF.

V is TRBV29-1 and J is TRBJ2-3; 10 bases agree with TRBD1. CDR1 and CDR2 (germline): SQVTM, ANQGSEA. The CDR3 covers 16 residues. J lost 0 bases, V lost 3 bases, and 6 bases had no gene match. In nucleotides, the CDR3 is TGCAGCGTTGATGGACAGGGGGGAAAGAGCACAGATACGCAGTATTTT. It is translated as CSVDGQGGKSTDTQYF.

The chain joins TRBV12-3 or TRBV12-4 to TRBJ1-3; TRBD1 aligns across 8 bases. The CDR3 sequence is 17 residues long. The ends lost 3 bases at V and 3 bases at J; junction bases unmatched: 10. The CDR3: CASSFLPGGFRGNTIYF. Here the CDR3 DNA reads TGTGCCAGCAGTTTCCTACCAGGGGGCTTTCGTGGAAACACCATATATTTT.

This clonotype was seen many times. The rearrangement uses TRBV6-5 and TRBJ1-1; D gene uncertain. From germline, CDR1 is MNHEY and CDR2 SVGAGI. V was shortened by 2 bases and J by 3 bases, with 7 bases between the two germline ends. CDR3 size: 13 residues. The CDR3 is CASSYPGYTEAFF. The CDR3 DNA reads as TGTGCCAGCAGTTACCCGGGTTACACTGAAGCTTTCTTT.

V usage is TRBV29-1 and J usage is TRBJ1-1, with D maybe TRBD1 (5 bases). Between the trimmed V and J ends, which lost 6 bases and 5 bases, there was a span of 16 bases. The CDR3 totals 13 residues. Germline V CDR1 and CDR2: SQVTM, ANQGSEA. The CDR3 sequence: CSVFREGRTEAFF. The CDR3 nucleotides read TGCAGCGTCTTCAGGGAGGGCAGGACTGAAGCTTTCTTT.

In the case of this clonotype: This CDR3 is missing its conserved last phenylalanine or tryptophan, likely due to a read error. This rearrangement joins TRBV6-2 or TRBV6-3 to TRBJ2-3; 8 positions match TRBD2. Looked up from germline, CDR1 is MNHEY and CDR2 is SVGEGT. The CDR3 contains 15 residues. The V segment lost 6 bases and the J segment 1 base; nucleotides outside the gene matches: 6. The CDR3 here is CASRNSGMGTDTQYL. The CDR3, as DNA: TGTGCCAGCAGGAATAGCGGGATGGGCACAGATACGCAGTATCTT.

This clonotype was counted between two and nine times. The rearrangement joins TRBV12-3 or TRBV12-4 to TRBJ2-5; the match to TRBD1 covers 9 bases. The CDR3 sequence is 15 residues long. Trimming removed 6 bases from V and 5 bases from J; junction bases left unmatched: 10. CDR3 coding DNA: TGTGCCAGCAGCCTTGGGGGACAGGGTTGGGAGACCCAGTACTTC. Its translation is CASSLGGQGWETQYF.

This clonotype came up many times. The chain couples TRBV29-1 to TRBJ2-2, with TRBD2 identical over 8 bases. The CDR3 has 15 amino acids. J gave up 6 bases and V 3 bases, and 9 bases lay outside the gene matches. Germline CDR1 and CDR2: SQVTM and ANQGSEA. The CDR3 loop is CSVDGGAGSAGELFF. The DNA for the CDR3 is TGCAGCGTTGACGGGGGGGCAGGGTCAGCCGGGGAGCTGTTTTTT.

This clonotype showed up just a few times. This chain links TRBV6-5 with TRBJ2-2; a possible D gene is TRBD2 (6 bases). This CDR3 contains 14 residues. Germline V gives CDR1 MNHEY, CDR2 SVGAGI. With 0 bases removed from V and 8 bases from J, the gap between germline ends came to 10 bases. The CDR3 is CASSYSFAGGELFF. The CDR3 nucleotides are TGTGCCAGCAGTTACTCCTTCGCGGGAGGGGAGCTGTTTTTT.

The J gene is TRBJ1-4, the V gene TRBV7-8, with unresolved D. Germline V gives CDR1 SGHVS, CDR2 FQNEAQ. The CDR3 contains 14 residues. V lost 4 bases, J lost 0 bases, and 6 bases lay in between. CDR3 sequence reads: CASSYSATNEKLFF. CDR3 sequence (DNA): TGTGCCAGCAGCTACAGTGCAACTAATGAAAAACTGTTTTTT.

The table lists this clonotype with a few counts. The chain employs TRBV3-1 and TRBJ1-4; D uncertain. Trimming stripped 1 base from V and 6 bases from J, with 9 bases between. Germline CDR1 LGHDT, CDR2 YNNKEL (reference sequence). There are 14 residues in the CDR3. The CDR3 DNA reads TGTGCCAGCAGCCAAGTCCTGAGAGATGAAAAACTGTTTTTT. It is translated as CASSQVLRDEKLFF.

The CDR3 is CASREQFF. For the CDR3, the DNA is TGTGCCAGCAGGGAGCAGTTCTTC. The chain carries TRBV7-9 and TRBJ2-1; D remains ambiguous. The CDR3 runs to 8 residues. V was clipped by 6 bases and J by 10 bases, with 1 base between them. Germline lookup yields CDR1 SEHNR and CDR2 FQNEAQ (reference sequence).

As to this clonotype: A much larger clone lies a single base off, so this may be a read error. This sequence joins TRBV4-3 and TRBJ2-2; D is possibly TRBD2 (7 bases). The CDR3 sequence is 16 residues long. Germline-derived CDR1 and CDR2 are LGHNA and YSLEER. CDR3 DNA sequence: TGCGCCAGCAACCAAGGGGGGGGCGAGGGCACCGGGGAGCTGTTTTTT. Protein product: CASNQGGGEGTGELFF.

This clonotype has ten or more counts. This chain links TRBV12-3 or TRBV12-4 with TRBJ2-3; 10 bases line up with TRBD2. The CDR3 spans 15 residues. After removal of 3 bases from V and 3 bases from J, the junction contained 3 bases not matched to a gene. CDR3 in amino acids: CASSFLSGGTDTQYF. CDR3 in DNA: TGTGCCAGCAGTTTCCTTAGCGGGGGGACAGATACGCAGTATTTT.

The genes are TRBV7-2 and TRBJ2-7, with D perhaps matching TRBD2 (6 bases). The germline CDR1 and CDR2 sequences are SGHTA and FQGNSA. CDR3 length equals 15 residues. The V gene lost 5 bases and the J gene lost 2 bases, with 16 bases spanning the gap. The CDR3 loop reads CASSIGGSRAYEQYF. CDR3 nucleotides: TGTGCCAGCAGCATTGGGGGGAGTAGGGCCTACGAGCAGTACTTC.

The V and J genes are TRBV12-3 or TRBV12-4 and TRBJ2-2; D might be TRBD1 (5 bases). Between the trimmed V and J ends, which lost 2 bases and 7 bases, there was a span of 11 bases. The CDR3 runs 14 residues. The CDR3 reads CASSLSGFYGELFF. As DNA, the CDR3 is TGTGCCAGCAGTTTATCAGGGTTCTACGGGGAGCTGTTTTTT.

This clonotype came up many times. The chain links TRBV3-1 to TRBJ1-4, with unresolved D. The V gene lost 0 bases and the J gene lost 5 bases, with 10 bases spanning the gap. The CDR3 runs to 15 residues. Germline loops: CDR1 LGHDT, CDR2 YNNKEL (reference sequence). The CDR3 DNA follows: TGTGCCAGCAGCCAAGATCTTCGGTCGAATGAAAAACTGTTTTTT. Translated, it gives CASSQDLRSNEKLFF.

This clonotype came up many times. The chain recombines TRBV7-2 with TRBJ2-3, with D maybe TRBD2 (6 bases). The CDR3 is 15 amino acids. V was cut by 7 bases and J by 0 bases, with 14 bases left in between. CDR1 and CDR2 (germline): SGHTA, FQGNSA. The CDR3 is CASIIQAGSTDTQYF. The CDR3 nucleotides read TGTGCCAGCATCATACAGGCGGGGAGCACAGATACGCAGTATTTT.

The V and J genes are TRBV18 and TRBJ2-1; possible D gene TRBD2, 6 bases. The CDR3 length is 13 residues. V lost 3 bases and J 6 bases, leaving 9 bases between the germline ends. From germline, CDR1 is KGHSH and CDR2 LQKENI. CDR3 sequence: CASSPGAGNEQFF. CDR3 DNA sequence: TGTGCCAGCTCACCGGGAGCGGGCAATGAGCAGTTCTTC.

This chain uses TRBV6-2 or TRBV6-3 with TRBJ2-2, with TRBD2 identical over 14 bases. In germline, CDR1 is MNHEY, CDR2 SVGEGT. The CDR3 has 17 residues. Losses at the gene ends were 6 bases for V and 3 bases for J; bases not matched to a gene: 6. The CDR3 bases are TGTGCCAGCAGCCGGACTAGCGGGGGGCCGGACACCGGGGAGCTGTTTTTT. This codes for CASSRTSGGPDTGELFF.

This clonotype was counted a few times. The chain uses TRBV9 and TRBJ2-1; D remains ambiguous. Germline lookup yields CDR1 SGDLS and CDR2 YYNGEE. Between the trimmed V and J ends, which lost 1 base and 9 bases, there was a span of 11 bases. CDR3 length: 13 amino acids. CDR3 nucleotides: TGTGCCAGCAGCGTAAGCAACGTAGGTGAGCAGTTCTTC. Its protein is CASSVSNVGEQFF.

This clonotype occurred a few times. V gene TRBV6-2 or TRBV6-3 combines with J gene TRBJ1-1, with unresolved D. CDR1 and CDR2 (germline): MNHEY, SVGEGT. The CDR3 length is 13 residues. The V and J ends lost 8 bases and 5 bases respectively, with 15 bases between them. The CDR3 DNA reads TGTGCCAGCCGCCTCGGCCTCGGGACTGAAGCTTTCTTT. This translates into CASRLGLGTEAFF.